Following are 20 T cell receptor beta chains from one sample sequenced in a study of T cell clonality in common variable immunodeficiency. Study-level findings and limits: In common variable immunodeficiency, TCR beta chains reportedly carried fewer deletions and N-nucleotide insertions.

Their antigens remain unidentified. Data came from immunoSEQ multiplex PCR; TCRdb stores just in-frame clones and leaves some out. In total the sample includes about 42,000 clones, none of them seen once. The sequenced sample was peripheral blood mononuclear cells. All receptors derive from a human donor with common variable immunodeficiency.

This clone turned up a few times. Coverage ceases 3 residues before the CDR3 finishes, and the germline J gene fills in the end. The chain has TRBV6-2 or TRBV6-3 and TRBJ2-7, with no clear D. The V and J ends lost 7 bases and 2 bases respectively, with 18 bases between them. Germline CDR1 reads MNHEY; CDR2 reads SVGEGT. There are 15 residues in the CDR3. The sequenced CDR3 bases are TGTGCCAGCACCTCAGGAGTATACAGAGCCTACGAG. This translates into CASTSGVYRAYE. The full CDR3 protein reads CASTSGVYRAYEQYF.

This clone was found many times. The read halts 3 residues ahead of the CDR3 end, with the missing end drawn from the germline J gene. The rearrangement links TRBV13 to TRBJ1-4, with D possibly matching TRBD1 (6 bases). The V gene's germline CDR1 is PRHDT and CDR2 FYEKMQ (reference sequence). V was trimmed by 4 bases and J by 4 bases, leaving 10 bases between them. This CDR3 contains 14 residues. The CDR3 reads CASSSRGGNEKLFF. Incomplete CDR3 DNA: TGTGCCAGCAGCTCGAGGGGGGGTAATGAAAAA.

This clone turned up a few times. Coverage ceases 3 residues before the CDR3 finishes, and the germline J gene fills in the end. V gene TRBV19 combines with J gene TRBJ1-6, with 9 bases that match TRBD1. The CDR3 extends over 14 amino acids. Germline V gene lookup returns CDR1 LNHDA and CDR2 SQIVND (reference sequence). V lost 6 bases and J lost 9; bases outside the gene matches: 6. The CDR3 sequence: CASRIQGASSPLHF. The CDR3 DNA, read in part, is TGTGCCAGTAGGATACAGGGGGCAAGTTCACCC.

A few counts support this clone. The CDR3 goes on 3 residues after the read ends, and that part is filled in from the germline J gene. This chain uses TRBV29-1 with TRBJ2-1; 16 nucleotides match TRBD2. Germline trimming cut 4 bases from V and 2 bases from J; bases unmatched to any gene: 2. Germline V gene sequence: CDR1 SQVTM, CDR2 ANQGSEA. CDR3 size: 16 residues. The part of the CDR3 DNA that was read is TGCAGCGTTGGAGGGACTAGCGGGGGGGCCTACAATGAG. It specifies CSVGGTSGGAYNE. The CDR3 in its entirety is CSVGGTSGGAYNEQFF.

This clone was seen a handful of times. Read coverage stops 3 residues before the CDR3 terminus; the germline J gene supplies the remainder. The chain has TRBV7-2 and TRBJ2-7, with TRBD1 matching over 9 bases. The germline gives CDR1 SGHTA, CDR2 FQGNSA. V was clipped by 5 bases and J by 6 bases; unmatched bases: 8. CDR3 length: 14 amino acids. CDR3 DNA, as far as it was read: TGTGCCAGCAGCCTCCGACAGGGGGAGCGCGAG. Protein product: CASSLRQGERE. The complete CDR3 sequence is CASSLRQGEREQYF.

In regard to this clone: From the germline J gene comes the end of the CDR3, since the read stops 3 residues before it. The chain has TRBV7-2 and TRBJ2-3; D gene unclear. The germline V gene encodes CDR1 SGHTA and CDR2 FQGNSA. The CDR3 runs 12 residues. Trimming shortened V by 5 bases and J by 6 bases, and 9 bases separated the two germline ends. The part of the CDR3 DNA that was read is TGTGCCAGCAGCCATCCCGGGGATACG. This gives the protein CASSHPGDT. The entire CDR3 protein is CASSHPGDTQYF.

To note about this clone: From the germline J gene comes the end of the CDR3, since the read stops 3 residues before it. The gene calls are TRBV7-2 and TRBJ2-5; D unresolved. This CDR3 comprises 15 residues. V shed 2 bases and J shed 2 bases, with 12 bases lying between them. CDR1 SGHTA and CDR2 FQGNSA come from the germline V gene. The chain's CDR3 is CASSLWSSGQETQYF. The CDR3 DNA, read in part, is TGTGCCAGCAGCTTATGGTCTAGTGGGCAAGAGACC.

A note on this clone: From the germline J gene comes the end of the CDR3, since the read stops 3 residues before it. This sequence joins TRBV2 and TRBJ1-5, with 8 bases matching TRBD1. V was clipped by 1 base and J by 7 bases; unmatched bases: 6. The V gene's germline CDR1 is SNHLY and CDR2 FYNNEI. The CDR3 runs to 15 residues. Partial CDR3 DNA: TGTGCCAGCAGTGAAGACAGGGGGAGCCGGCAGCCC. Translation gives CASSEDRGSRQP. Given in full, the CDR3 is CASSEDRGSRQPQHF.

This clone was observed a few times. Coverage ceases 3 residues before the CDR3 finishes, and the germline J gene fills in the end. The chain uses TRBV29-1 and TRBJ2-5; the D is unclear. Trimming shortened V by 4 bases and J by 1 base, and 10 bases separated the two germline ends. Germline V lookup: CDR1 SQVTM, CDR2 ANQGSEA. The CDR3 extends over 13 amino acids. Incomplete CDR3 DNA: TGCAGCGTTGGGGCTCCAACCCAAGAGACC. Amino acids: CSVGAPTQET. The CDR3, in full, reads CSVGAPTQETQYF.

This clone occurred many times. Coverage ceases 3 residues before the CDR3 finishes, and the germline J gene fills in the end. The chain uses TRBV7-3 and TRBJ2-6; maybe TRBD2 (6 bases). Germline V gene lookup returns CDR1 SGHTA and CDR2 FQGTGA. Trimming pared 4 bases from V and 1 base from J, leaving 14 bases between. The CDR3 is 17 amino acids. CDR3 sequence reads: CASSSFLGTSGANVLTF. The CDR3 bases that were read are TGTGCCAGCAGCTCCTTTTTGGGGACTTCTGGGGCCAACGTC. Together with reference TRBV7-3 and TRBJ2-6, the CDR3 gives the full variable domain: GAGVSQTPSNKVTEKGKYVELRCDPISGHTALYWYRQSLGQGPEFLIYFQGTGAADDSGLPNDRFFAVRPEGSVSTLKIQRTERGDSAVYLCASSSFLGTSGANVLTFGAGSRLTVL.

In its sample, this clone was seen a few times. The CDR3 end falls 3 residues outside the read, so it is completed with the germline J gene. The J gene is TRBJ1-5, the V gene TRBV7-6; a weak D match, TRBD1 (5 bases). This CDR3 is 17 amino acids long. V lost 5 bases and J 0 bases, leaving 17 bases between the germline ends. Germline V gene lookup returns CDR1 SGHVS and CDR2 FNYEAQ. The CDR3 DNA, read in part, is TGTGCCAGCAGCGGGGGGGACGGGCTGTATAGCAATCAGCCC. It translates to CASSGGDGLYSNQP. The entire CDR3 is CASSGGDGLYSNQPQHF. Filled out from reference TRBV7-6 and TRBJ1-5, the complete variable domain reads GAGVSQSPRYKVTKRGQDVALRCDPISGHVSLYWYRQALGQGPEFLTYFNYEAQQDKSGLPNDRFSAERPEGSISTLTIQRTEQRDSAMYRCASSGGDGLYSNQPQHFGDGTRLSIL.

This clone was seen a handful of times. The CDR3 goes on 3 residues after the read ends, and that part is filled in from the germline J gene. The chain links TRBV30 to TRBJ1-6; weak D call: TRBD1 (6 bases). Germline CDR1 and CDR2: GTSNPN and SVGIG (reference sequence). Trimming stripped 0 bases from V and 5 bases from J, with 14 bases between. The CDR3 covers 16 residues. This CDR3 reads CAWSVITGINNSPLHF. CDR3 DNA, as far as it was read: TGTGCCTGGAGTGTAATCACAGGGATTAATAATTCACCC.

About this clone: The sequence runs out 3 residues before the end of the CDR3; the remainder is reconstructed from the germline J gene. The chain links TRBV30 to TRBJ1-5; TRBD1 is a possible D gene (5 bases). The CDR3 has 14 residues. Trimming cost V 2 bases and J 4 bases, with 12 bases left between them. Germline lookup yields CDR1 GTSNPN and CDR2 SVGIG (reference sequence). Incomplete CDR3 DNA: TGTGCCTGGAGTCCGGGGGTGGGGAATCAGCCC. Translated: CAWSPGVGNQP. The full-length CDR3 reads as CAWSPGVGNQPQHF.

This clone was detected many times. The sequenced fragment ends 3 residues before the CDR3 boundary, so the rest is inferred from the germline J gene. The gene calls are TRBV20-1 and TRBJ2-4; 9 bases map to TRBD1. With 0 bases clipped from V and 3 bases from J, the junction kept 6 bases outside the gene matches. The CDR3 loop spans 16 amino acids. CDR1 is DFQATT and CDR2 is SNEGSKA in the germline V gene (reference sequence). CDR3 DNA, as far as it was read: TGCAGTGCTAGAGATGAGGTGACAGGGGGCAAAAACATT. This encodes CSARDEVTGGKNI. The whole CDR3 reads CSARDEVTGGKNIQYF.

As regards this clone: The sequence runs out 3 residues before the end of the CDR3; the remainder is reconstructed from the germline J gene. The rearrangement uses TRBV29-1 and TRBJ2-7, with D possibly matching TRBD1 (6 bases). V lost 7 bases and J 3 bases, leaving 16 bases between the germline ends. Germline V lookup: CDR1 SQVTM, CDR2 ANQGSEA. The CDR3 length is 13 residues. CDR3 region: CSALGRGGYEQYF. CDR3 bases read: TGCAGCGCTCTAGGACGAGGGGGCTACGAG.

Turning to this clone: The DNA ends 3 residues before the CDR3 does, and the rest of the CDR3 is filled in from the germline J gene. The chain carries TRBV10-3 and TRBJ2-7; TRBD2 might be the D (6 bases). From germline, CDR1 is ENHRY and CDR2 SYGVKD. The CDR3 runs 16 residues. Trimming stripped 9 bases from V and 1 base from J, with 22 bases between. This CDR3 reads CAIARELPAGSYEQYF. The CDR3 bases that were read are TGTGCCATTGCACGGGAGCTTCCGGCGGGTTCCTACGAG.

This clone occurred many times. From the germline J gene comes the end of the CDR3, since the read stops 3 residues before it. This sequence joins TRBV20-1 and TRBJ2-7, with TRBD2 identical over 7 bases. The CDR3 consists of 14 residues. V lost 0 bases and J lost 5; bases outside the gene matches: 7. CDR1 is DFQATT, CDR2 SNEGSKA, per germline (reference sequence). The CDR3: CSARDTGGANEQYF. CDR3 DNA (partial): TGCAGTGCTAGAGATACGGGGGGTGCCAACGAG.

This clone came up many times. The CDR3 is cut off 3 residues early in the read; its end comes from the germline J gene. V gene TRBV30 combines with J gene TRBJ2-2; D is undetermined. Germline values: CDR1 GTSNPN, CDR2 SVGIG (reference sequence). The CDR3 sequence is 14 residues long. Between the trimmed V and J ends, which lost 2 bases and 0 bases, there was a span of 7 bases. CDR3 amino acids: CAWSRLANTGELFF. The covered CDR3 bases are TGTGCCTGGAGTCGGCTAGCGAACACCGGGGAG.

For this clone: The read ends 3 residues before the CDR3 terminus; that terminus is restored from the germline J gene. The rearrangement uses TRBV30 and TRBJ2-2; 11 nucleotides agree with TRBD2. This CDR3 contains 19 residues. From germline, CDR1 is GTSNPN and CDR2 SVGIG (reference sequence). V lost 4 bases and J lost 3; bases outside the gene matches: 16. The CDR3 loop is CAWNPGGLAGGRYTGELFF. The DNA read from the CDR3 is TGTGCCTGGAACCCCGGTGGCCTAGCGGGAGGAAGGTACACCGGGGAG.

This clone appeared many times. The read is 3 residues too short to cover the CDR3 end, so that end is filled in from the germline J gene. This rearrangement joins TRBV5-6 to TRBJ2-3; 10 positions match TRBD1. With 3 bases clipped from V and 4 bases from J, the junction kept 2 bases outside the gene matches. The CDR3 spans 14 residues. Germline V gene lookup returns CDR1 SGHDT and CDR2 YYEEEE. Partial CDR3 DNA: TGTGCCAGCAGCTGGGACAGGGGCTCAGATACG. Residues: CASSWDRGSDT. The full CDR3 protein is CASSWDRGSDTQYF.